Following are 29 T cell receptor beta chains from one sample sequenced in a study of T cell repertoires in cytomegalovirus infection. TCRdb used MiXCR to reprocess the reads, holding one entry per CDR3 protein. The sample includes around 300,000 distinct CDR3 sequences, more than 8% of them seen just once. Material: PBMCs. The origin of the receptors is a human donor in good health (CMV status not recorded). Some clones in this sample may be carry-over from other donors' samples.

This clonotype was detected only a few times. The chain carries TRBV7-3 and TRBJ2-2; D is tentatively TRBD1 or TRBD2 (6 bases each). Per the germline V gene, CDR1 is SGHTA and CDR2 is FQGTGA. The ends were cut back, 5 bases at V and 3 bases at J, with 16 bases in the middle. The CDR3 sequence is 16 residues long. The DNA of the CDR3 is TGTGCCAGCAGCGCCGCCGGGGGCGTCTACACCGGGGAGCTGTTTTTT. Protein sequence: CASSAAGGVYTGELFF.

This clonotype was detected only a few times. This chain connects TRBV7-8 to TRBJ1-1, with 11 bases aligning to TRBD1. The CDR3 runs to 14 residues. The ends lost 6 bases at V and 6 bases at J; junction bases unmatched: 6. In germline, CDR1 is SGHVS, CDR2 FQNEAQ. DNA of the CDR3: TGTGCCAGCAGGAGGACAGGGGGCGGCGCTGAAGCTTTCTTT. As protein: CASRRTGGGAEAFF. The full variable domain, its missing parts supplied by reference TRBV7-8 and TRBJ1-1, is GAGVSQSPRYKVAKRGQDVALRCDPISGHVSLFWYQQALGQGPEFLTYFQNEAQLDKSGLPSDRFFAERPEGSVSTLKIQRTQQEDSAVYLCASRRTGGGAEAFFGQGTRLTVV.

The sample holds a few counts of this clonotype. The CDR3 spells CASSLGLRGETQYF. The CDR3 DNA reads TGTGCCAGCAGCTTAGGTCTTAGGGGAGAGACCCAGTACTTC. V gene TRBV7-8 combines with J gene TRBJ2-5, with a weak D call TRBD1 (5 bases). The CDR3 loop spans 14 amino acids. V was clipped by 1 base and J by 4 bases, with 10 bases between them. CDR1 is SGHVS, CDR2 FQNEAQ, per germline.

The V call is TRBV6-1, the J call TRBJ2-1; D is tentatively TRBD1 or TRBD2 (6 bases each). V was clipped by 6 bases and J by 0 bases, with 15 bases between them. The germline CDR1 and CDR2 sequences are MNHNS and SASEGT. The CDR3 contains 16 residues. The CDR3 sequence is CASREGVLSSYNEQFF. CDR3 nucleotides: TGTGCCAGCAGGGAGGGGGTCCTGAGCTCCTACAATGAGCAGTTCTTC.

This clonotype was observed a few times. V usage is TRBV3-1 and J usage is TRBJ2-1; the match to TRBD2 covers 14 bases. V trimming: 2 bases; J trimming: 7 bases; junction bases outside the gene matches: 1. CDR1 is LGHDT, CDR2 YNNKEL, per germline (reference sequence). This CDR3 spans 15 amino acids. DNA for the CDR3: TGTGCCAGCAGCCAACGGACTAGCGGGAGGAATGAGCAGTTCTTC. This codes for CASSQRTSGRNEQFF.

This clonotype was counted between two and nine times. The V and J genes are TRBV4-1 and TRBJ2-1; 9 bases are a match to TRBD1. Germline lookup yields CDR1 MGHRA and CDR2 YSYEKL. The trim removed 0 bases at V and 4 bases at J, leaving 1 base unmatched. The CDR3 has 15 amino acids. The CDR3, as DNA: TGCGCCAGCAGCCAAGAGGGGACAGGGTACAATGAGCAGTTCTTC. This sequence encodes CASSQEGTGYNEQFF.

This clonotype occurred many times. The rearrangement joins TRBV7-9 to TRBJ1-1, with 8 bases that match TRBD1. V shed 6 bases, J shed 13 bases, and the junction held 7 bases outside the gene matches. Germline V gene sequence: CDR1 SEHNR, CDR2 FQNEAQ (reference sequence). The CDR3 sequence is 11 residues long. The CDR3 DNA is TGTGCCAGCAGTAGCGTACAGGGGGTTTTCTTT. Protein product: CASSSVQGVFF. Combining the CDR3 with reference TRBV7-9 and TRBJ1-1 gives the whole variable domain DTGVSQNPRHKITKRGQNVTFRCDPISEHNRLYWYRQTLGQGPEFLTYFQNEAQLEKSRLLSDRFSAERPKGSFSTLEIQRTEQGDSAMYLCASSSVQGVFFGQGTRLTVV.

This clonotype was seen a handful of times. The chain links TRBV29-1 to TRBJ1-3; no clear D gene. The CDR3 sequence is 12 residues long. Between the trimmed V and J ends, which lost 5 bases and 0 bases, there was a span of 5 bases. The V gene's germline CDR1 is SQVTM and CDR2 ANQGSEA. CDR3 sequence: CSVLSSGNTIYF. CDR3 DNA sequence: TGCAGCGTTCTTAGCTCTGGAAACACCATATATTTT.

Only a few counts were recorded for this clonotype. The chain recombines TRBV6-5 with TRBJ2-1; TRBD2 agrees at 11 bases. Germline V CDR1 and CDR2: MNHEY, SVGAGI. The CDR3 runs 15 residues. The V segment lost 5 bases and the J segment 11 bases; nucleotides outside the gene matches: 11. CDR3 residues: CASSPQGLAGGQQFF. The CDR3 DNA reads TGTGCCAGCAGTCCCCAAGGGCTAGCGGGAGGCCAGCAGTTCTTC.

This clonotype was detected ten times or more. The chain joins TRBV7-2 to TRBJ2-1; 10 bases agree with TRBD2. The J segment lost 1 base and the V segment lost 5 bases, leaving 11 bases of the junction unmatched. From germline, CDR1 is SGHTA and CDR2 FQGNSA. CDR3 size: 18 residues. CDR3 nucleotide sequence: TGTGCCAGCAGCCCCAGAGGGGTAGCGGGAGGATCCTACAATGAGCAGTTCTTC. This encodes CASSPRGVAGGSYNEQFF. The variable domain in full, with the rest retrieved from reference TRBV7-2 and TRBJ2-1, is GAGVSQSPSNKVTEKGKDVELRCDPISGHTALYWYRQSLGQGLEFLIYFQGNSAPDKSGLPSDRFSAERTGGSVSTLTIQRTQQEDSAVYLCASSPRGVAGGSYNEQFFGPGTRLTVL.

This clonotype was counted between two and nine times. This chain connects TRBV7-2 to TRBJ2-7; weak D call: TRBD2 (5 bases). This CDR3 comprises 16 residues. Germline V gene sequence: CDR1 SGHTA, CDR2 FQGNSA. The V end was cut by 0 bases, the J end by 0 bases, with 12 bases between. In nucleotides, the CDR3 is TGTGCCAGCAGCTTAGCGGGAGACATGACCTCCTACGAGCAGTACTTC. The encoded protein is CASSLAGDMTSYEQYF.

This clonotype was seen only a few times. The genes are TRBV7-6 and TRBJ2-5; 7 nucleotides line up with TRBD2. The germline gives CDR1 SGHVS, CDR2 FNYEAQ. This CDR3 has 13 amino acids. The junction had 7 bases not matched to a gene; V was cut back by 8 bases and J by 4 bases. CDR3 coding DNA: TGTGCCAGCGCCACGGCGGGAGCAGAGACCCAGTACTTC. Translating it yields CASATAGAETQYF.

Many counts were recorded for this clonotype. CDR3 amino acids: CASSNGLAGAADTQYF. As DNA, the CDR3 is TGTGCCAGCAGTAACGGACTAGCGGGAGCCGCAGATACGCAGTATTTT. The V call is TRBV28, the J call TRBJ2-3, with 13 nucleotides matching TRBD2. Germline V gene data show CDR1 as MDHEN and CDR2 as SYDVKM. J lost 4 bases, V lost 5 bases, and 6 bases had no gene match. This CDR3 contains 16 residues.

The sample holds many counts of this clonotype. The gene calls are TRBV25-1 and TRBJ1-2; the match to TRBD1 covers 12 bases. This CDR3 region has 17 residues. The junction had 14 bases not matched to a gene; V was cut back by 5 bases and J by 7 bases. Per the germline V gene, CDR1 is MGHDK and CDR2 is SYGVNS. As DNA, the CDR3 is TGTGCCAGCAGTCCAATGGCGGGGACAGGGGGCACCCGTGGCTACACCTTC. This translates into CASSPMAGTGGTRGYTF.

This clonotype was counted many times. The V gene is TRBV15, the J gene TRBJ2-5, with a possible D match to TRBD2 (6 bases). From germline, CDR1 is LNHNV and CDR2 YYDKDF (reference sequence). CDR3 length: 14 amino acids. V was pared by 4 bases and J by 5 bases, with 14 bases between. The CDR3 DNA is TGTGCCACCAGCACCGGGGACTTTTTGGAGACCCAGTACTTC. It is translated as CATSTGDFLETQYF.

The rearrangement links TRBV28 to TRBJ1-2; D possibly corresponds to TRBD1 (5 bases). V lost 7 bases, J lost 0 bases, and 24 bases lay in between. This CDR3 comprises 18 residues. The germline V gene has CDR1 MDHEN and CDR2 SYDVKM. The CDR3 DNA is TGTGCCAGCACCCTTGGGGGGGGTCCTCGGTCGGCTAACTATGGCTACACCTTC. Its translation: CASTLGGGPRSANYGYTF.

This clonotype occurred many times. The rearrangement links TRBV6-1 to TRBJ1-2, with D hard to call. V shed 6 bases and J shed 2 bases, with 22 bases lying between them. CDR1 and CDR2 from the germline V gene are MNHNS and SASEGT. The CDR3 runs to 17 residues. Here the CDR3 DNA reads TGTGCCAGCAGCTCTACGGTCAGGTCCAAGGACAACTATGGCTACACCTTC. Translating gives CASSSTVRSKDNYGYTF.

CDR3 coding DNA: TGTGCCAGTACCCGGACAGGAGGGAATAATCAGCCCCAGCATTTT. It specifies CASTRTGGNNQPQHF. The chain links TRBV19 to TRBJ1-5; 7 nucleotides line up with TRBD1. With V trimmed by 7 bases and J by 4 bases, 10 bases remained unmatched. Germline CDR1 is LNHDA and CDR2 is SQIVND (reference sequence). This CDR3 is 15 amino acids long.

This clonotype was detected ten times or more. The chain carries TRBV28 and TRBJ1-1; TRBD1 aligns across 7 bases. The CDR3 is made up of 15 amino acids. The V gene's germline CDR1 is MDHEN and CDR2 SYDVKM. The junction had 10 bases not matched to a gene; V was cut back by 8 bases and J by 1 base. Here the CDR3 reads CASGGQDPGNTEAFF. CDR3 coding DNA: TGTGCCAGCGGTGGACAGGACCCCGGGAACACTGAAGCTTTCTTT.

The chain employs TRBV11-2 and TRBJ1-1; TRBD1 agrees at 7 bases. Trimming removed 7 bases from V and 6 bases from J; junction bases left unmatched: 11. CDR3 length: 14 residues. Germline V gene data show CDR1 as SGHAT and CDR2 as FQNNGV. CDR3 DNA: TGTGCCAGCAAACCGGGGACAGTAAACGCTGAAGCTTTCTTT. Protein product: CASKPGTVNAEAFF. Filled out from reference TRBV11-2 and TRBJ1-1, the complete variable domain reads EAGVAQSPRYKIIEKRQSVAFWCNPISGHATLYWYQQILGQGPKLLIQFQNNGVVDDSQLPKDRFSAERLKGVDSTLKIQPAKLEDSAVYLCASKPGTVNAEAFFGQGTRLTVV.

For this clonotype: A much larger clone lies a single base off, so this may be a read error. The chain carries TRBV7-2 and TRBJ2-1; perhaps D is TRBD1 or TRBD2 (5 bases each). CDR3 length: 15 residues. V lost 8 bases and J 4 bases, leaving 18 bases between the germline ends. Germline CDR1 SGHTA, CDR2 FQGNSA. The CDR3 spells CASGVRDDVYNEQFF. The DNA for the CDR3 is TGTGCCAGCGGCGTCCGGGACGACGTTTACAATGAGCAGTTCTTC.

A few counts support this clonotype. J is TRBJ2-2 and V is TRBV19, with D perhaps TRBD1 (6 bases). Trimming cost V 5 bases and J 6 bases, with 13 bases left between them. The CDR3 extends over 14 amino acids. CDR1 and CDR2 from the germline V gene are LNHDA and SQIVND (reference sequence). The CDR3 sequence: CASSGRDTSGELFF. CDR3 DNA: TGTGCCAGTAGTGGCCGGGACACGTCCGGGGAGCTGTTTTTT.

This clonotype was found a few times. The gene calls are TRBV27 and TRBJ1-1, with a tentative D call TRBD1 (6 bases). V shed 3 bases and J shed 0 bases, with 17 bases lying between them. Germline V gives CDR1 MNHEY, CDR2 SMNVEV (reference sequence). The CDR3 runs to 17 residues. CDR3 in amino acids: CASSLNERGVLNTEAFF. As DNA, the CDR3 is TGTGCCAGCAGTTTGAATGAGAGGGGGGTCCTGAACACTGAAGCTTTCTTT.

The chain recombines TRBV20-1 with TRBJ2-2; 8 nucleotides line up with TRBD2. Germline-derived CDR1 and CDR2 are DFQATT and SNEGSKA (reference sequence). The CDR3 totals 12 residues. The DNA for the CDR3 is TGCAGAGCGGGAGTAGATACCGGGGAGCTGTTTTTT. Protein: CRAGVDTGELFF.

The chain is built from TRBV19 and TRBJ2-5; 10 bases match TRBD2. Germline CDR1 reads LNHDA; CDR2 reads SQIVND (reference sequence). Germline trimming cut 2 bases from V and 6 bases from J; bases unmatched to any gene: 9. This CDR3 contains 16 residues. Written as DNA, the CDR3 is TGTGCCAGTAGTATAAGTCCTAGCGGGAGTTTGAAGACCCAGTACTTC. This sequence encodes CASSISPSGSLKTQYF.

The CDR3 DNA reads as TGTGCCAGCAGCCCCTCGGGGTCAGCAGGCTTCAATGAGCAGTTCTTC. Translated, it gives CASSPSGSAGFNEQFF. The V call is TRBV6-5, the J call TRBJ2-1; TRBD2 is a possible D gene (5 bases). The CDR3 is 16 residues long. V lost 6 bases to trimming and J lost 6 bases, with 21 bases between them. Germline values: CDR1 MNHEY, CDR2 SVGAGI.

This clonotype was observed a few times. The chain links TRBV12-3 or TRBV12-4 to TRBJ2-5; possibly TRBD1 or TRBD2 for D (5 bases each). The CDR3 contains 15 residues. V lost 2 bases and J 4 bases, leaving 14 bases between the germline ends. CDR3 bases: TGTGCCAGCAGTTTACAGGGTGGTGGGGGAGAGACCCAGTACTTC. Translating it yields CASSLQGGGGETQYF.

This clonotype was seen at least ten times. The gene calls are TRBV12-3 or TRBV12-4 and TRBJ1-2, with TRBD1 identical over 9 bases. This CDR3 comprises 15 residues. Unmatched junction bases numbered 6, after V lost 4 bases and J lost 3 bases. The CDR3 sequence: CASSSTGGIDYGYTF. The CDR3 DNA reads as TGTGCCAGCAGTTCCACAGGGGGCATCGACTATGGCTACACCTTC.

The sample holds a few counts of this clonotype. This sequence joins TRBV6-6 and TRBJ2-7, with TRBD1 identical over 10 bases. The CDR3 is made up of 18 amino acids. V lost 6 bases and J lost 3; bases outside the gene matches: 17. Germline V gives CDR1 MNHNY, CDR2 SVGAGI (reference sequence). CDR3 nucleotides: TGTGCCAGCAGGGAGGGGGACAGGGGTTCCCTCGGGAACTACGAGCAGTACTTC. Translation: CASREGDRGSLGNYEQYF.